This T cell receptor beta chain was captured by sequencing in a study of blood T cell repertoires in COVID-19. The CDR3 has 17 residues. Germline values: CDR1 LGHNA, CDR2 YNFKEQ. Between the trimmed V and J ends, which lost 0 bases and 0 bases, there was a span of 12 bases. TCRdb's copy holds only in-frame clones and misses some; the assay was immunoSEQ multiplex PCR. Of 130,000 to 150,000 clones in the sample, about 87% were seen once. The source material was peripheral blood. The chain recombines TRBV4-2 with TRBJ1-3; the D is unclear. This receptor was obtained from a woman aged 50 to 65 with acute or convalescent COVID-19. This CDR3 is CASSQELRLNSGNTIYF. DNA for the CDR3: TGTGCCAGCAGCCAAGAGCTCAGACTGAACTCTGGAAACACCATATATTTT.